These T cell receptor beta chains were read from a single sample in a study of post-analysis software for immune sequencing data. TCRdb called the PCR reads again in MiXCR, with one record for every CDR3 protein. The sample lists some 240,000 distinct CDR3 sequences; approximately 34% were seen once. Source material: blood. The receptors shown here come from a girl aged 5-17 years with multiple sclerosis. Both conserved end residues are part of each CDR3. The order of the fields is V gene, clone size, D gene, J gene, CDR3 protein, CDR3 DNA. D genes are given only for firm matches. Some rows have no size entry. The others give once, few or many, or a class for an expanded clone.

TRBV7-6,NA,NA,TRBJ2-2,CASSNSWGSGNTGERFF,NA
TRBV11-1,NA,NA,TRBJ2-4,CASSLGRERNIQYF,TGTGCCAGCAGCTTAGGGCGGGAAAGAAACATTCAGTACTTC
TRBV7-9,many,NA,TRBJ2-1,CASSPRDLNEQFF,TGTGCCAGCAGCCCTCGGGACCTCAATGAGCAGTTCTTC
TRBV5-1,few,NA,TRBJ2-1,CASSLDDSAKINEQFF,TGCGCCAGCAGCTTGGATGACAGTGCCAAAATCAATGAGCAGTTCTTC
TRBV20-1,few,NA,TRBJ1-1,CSATRELNTEAFF,TGCAGTGCTACGAGGGAATTGAACACTGAAGCTTTCTTT
TRBV2,many,NA,TRBJ2-5,CASSPESETQYF,TGTGCCAGCAGCCCTGAATCGGAGACCCAGTACTTC
TRBV20-1,many,NA,TRBJ1-6,CSATDSSYNSPLHF,TGCAGTGCTACCGACAGCTCCTATAATTCACCCCTCCACTTT
TRBV27,NA,TRBD2,TRBJ2-1,CASRIAGEFNEQFF,TGTGCCAGCAGGATAGCGGGAGAATTTAATGAGCAGTTCTTC
TRBV2,NA,NA,TRBJ2-5,CASRQEETQYF,TGTGCCAGCAGACAGGAGGAGACCCAGTACTTC
TRBV5-1,NA,NA,TRBJ2-6,CASSLLLGSAGANVLTF,TGCGCCAGCAGCTTGCTCTTGGGGTCTGCTGGGGCCAACGTCCTGACTTTC
TRBV29-1,many,NA,TRBJ2-1,CGAIRQSSYNEQFF,TGCGGCGCCATTCGGCAGAGCTCCTACAATGAGCAGTTCTTC
TRBV6-2/TRBV6-3,NA,TRBD1,TRBJ1-5,CASRQGPLPTQHF,TGTGCCAGCAGACAGGGGCCCCTTCCGACCCAGCATTTT
TRBV5-5,NA,NA,TRBJ1-1,CASSLKTPRGTEAFF,TGTGCCAGCAGCTTAAAAACGCCGAGGGGCACTGAAGCTTTCTTT
TRBV11-2,many,NA,TRBJ2-4,CASSLVASRWAKNIQYF,TGTGCCAGCAGCTTAGTGGCCTCGAGATGGGCCAAAAACATTCAGTACTTC
TRBV4-3,NA,NA,TRBJ2-3,CASSQEGTGTDTQYF,TGCGCCAGCAGCCAAGAGGGAACAGGGACAGATACGCAGTATTTT